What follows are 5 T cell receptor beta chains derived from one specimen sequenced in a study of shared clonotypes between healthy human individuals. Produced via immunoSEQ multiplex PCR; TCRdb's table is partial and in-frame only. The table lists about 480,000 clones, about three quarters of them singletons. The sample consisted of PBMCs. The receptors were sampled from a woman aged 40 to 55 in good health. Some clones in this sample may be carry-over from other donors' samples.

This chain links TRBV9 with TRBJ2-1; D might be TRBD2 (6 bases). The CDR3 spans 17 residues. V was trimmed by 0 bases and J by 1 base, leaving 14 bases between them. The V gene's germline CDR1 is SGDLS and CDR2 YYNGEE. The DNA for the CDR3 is TGTGCCAGCAGCGTAGGGAGGGGCTCCTTGTCCTACAATGAGCAGTTCTTC. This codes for CASSVGRGSLSYNEQFF.

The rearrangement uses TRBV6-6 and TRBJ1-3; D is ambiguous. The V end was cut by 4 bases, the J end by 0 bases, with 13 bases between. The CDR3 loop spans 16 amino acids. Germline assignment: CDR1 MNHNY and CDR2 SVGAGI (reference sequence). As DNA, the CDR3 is TGTGCCAGCAGTTTGGGAGGGAGGAACTCTGGAAACACCATATATTTT. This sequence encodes CASSLGGRNSGNTIYF.

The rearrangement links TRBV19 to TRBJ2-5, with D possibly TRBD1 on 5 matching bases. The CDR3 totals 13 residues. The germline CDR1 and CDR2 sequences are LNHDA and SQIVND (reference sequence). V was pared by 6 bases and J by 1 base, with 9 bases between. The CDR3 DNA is TGTGCCAGTAGAACAGGTAGCCAAGAGACCCAGTACTTC. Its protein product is CASRTGSQETQYF.

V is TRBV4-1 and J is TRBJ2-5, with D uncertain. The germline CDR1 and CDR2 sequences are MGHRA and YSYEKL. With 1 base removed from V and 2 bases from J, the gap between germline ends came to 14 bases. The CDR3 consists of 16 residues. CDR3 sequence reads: CASSQAGRRMQETQYF. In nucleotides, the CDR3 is TGCGCCAGCAGCCAAGCCGGCAGGAGAATGCAAGAGACCCAGTACTTC.

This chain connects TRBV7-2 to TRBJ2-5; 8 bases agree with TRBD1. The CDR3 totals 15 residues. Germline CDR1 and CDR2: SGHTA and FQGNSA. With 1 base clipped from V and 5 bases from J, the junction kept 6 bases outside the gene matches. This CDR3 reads CASSLDRGEWETQYF. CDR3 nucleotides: TGTGCCAGCAGCTTAGACAGGGGGGAGTGGGAGACCCAGTACTTC.